Below are 23 T cell receptor beta chains sequenced from a single sample in a study of blood T cell repertoires in COVID-19 (dated by TCRdb to about 2020). Library preparation was by the immunoSEQ multiplex PCR assay. TCRdb limited this immuneACCESS table to in-frame rearrangements with V and J called. A share of clones is missing; checked studies link under half to unresolved V genes, and the rest is unexplained. Within this sample are a few hundred thousand clones, with roughly 89% of them counted one time only. The top ten hold about 9.4% of the sample. Material for sequencing was PBMCs or T cells enriched from blood (not recorded which). The source of these receptors is a woman aged 50 to 60 who had recovered from COVID-19.

The chain uses TRBV7-9 and TRBJ1-2, with D perhaps TRBD1 (6 bases). The CDR3 is 15 amino acids. Trimming stripped 3 bases from V and 4 bases from J, with 15 bases between. Looked up from germline, CDR1 is SEHNR and CDR2 is FQNEAQ (reference sequence). The CDR3 spells CASSLNTGQGYGYTF. The DNA of the CDR3 is TGTGCCAGCAGCTTGAATACAGGGCAGGGCTATGGCTACACCTTC. Together with reference TRBV7-9 and TRBJ1-2, the CDR3 gives the full variable domain: DTGVSQNPRHKITKRGQNVTFRCDPISEHNRLYWYRQTLGQGPEFLTYFQNEAQLEKSRLLSDRFSAERPKGSFSTLEIQRTEQGDSAMYLCASSLNTGQGYGYTFGSGTRLTVV.

The J gene is TRBJ1-6, the V gene TRBV27; D is perhaps TRBD1 (5 bases). V gave up 0 bases and J gave up 9 bases, with 15 bases separating them. The CDR3 spans 16 residues. CDR1 MNHEY and CDR2 SMNVEV come from the germline V gene (reference sequence). The CDR3 DNA reads TGTGCCAGCAGTTTATCCCCCATAACAGGCGGTTCACCCCTCCACTTT. Translating it yields CASSLSPITGGSPLHF.

The table lists this clone with a few counts. The genes are TRBV11-3 and TRBJ1-1; D might be TRBD1 (5 bases). Germline lookup yields CDR1 SGHNT and CDR2 YENEEA. V shed 4 bases and J shed 4 bases, with 16 bases lying between them. The CDR3 covers 15 residues. CDR3 sequence (DNA): TGTGCCAGCAGCTCAAACCAAGGACAACTCACTGAAGCTTTCTTT. Translated: CASSSNQGQLTEAFF.

The rearrangement uses TRBV2 and TRBJ1-6, with TRBD1 as a possible D gene (5 bases). The CDR3 has 16 amino acids. Between the trimmed V and J ends, which lost 4 bases and 8 bases, there was a span of 18 bases. The germline gives CDR1 SNHLY, CDR2 FYNNEI. The CDR3 sequence: CASSVFGGAGDSPLHF. CDR3 DNA: TGTGCCAGCAGTGTTTTTGGAGGGGCGGGAGATTCACCCCTCCACTTT.

The chain carries TRBV4-1 and TRBJ1-1; 7 bases are a match to TRBD1. The germline V gene encodes CDR1 MGHRA and CDR2 YSYEKL. V dropped 0 bases and J dropped 5; count of bases not matched to a gene: 6. This CDR3 spans 15 amino acids. The CDR3 reads CASSQEAQGRTEAFF. CDR3 sequence (DNA): TGCGCCAGCAGCCAAGAGGCACAGGGGCGGACTGAAGCTTTCTTT.

The sample holds a few counts of this clone. The chain joins TRBV7-9 to TRBJ1-3; TRBD1 matches at 7 bases. Germline-derived CDR1 and CDR2 are SEHNR and FQNEAQ (reference sequence). With V trimmed by 1 base and J by 5 bases, 11 bases remained unmatched. This CDR3 is built from 17 residues. The CDR3 coding sequence is TGTGCCAGCAGCTTAGTAACGGGACAGCTGGAGAGAAACACCATATATTTT. As protein: CASSLVTGQLERNTIYF.

This chain links TRBV11-2 with TRBJ1-2, with 7 nucleotides matching TRBD1. V gave up 1 base and J gave up 7 bases; unmatched junction bases: 6. This CDR3 contains 14 residues. Germline V gene sequence: CDR1 SGHAT, CDR2 FQNNGV. CDR3 in DNA: TGTGCCAGCAGCTTAGGTAGACAGGGAACTGGCTACACCTTC. Its translation is CASSLGRQGTGYTF.

V usage is TRBV18 and J usage is TRBJ2-5; D remains unclear. CDR3 length: 13 amino acids. V was pared by 2 bases and J by 1 base, with 5 bases between. The germline CDR1 and CDR2 sequences are KGHSH and LQKENI. CDR3 in DNA: TGTGCCAGCTCACCAGGAGCCCAAGAGACCCAGTACTTC. This translates into CASSPGAQETQYF.

This chain connects TRBV4-3 to TRBJ1-2; 7 bases match TRBD1. The CDR3 totals 19 residues. V lost 0 bases to trimming and J lost 2 bases; unmatched junction nucleotides: 15. Germline assignment: CDR1 LGHNA and CDR2 YSLEER. The CDR3 region has the DNA TGCGCCAGCAGCCAAGAAGTGTCCACAGGGGCCCCCGTAAACTATGGCTACACCTTC. Translation gives CASSQEVSTGAPVNYGYTF.

J is TRBJ2-3 and V is TRBV28, with D uncertain. Germline V gene sequence: CDR1 MDHEN, CDR2 SYDVKM. The CDR3 runs 13 residues. As DNA, the CDR3 is TGTGCTGCTGGGCCACCGTCCGTAGATACGCAGTATTTT. Amino acids: CAAGPPSVDTQYF.

This rearrangement joins TRBV24-1 to TRBJ2-2; no clear D. The length of the CDR3 is 15 residues. In germline, CDR1 is KGHDR, CDR2 SFDVKD. V was clipped by 5 bases and J by 0 bases, with 9 bases between them. CDR3 in DNA: TGTGCCACCAGTGGAGGCTCCTCGAACACCGGGGAGCTGTTTTTT. Its translation: CATSGGSSNTGELFF.

This rearrangement joins TRBV28 to TRBJ1-2; 10 nucleotides align to TRBD1. The CDR3 covers 15 residues. V was clipped by 5 bases and J by 3 bases; unmatched bases: 6. Germline CDR1 is MDHEN and CDR2 is SYDVKM. CDR3 coding DNA: TGTGCCAGCAGTGGACAGGGGGTGTCGTACTATGGCTACACCTTC. This sequence encodes CASSGQGVSYYGYTF.

The chain couples TRBV6-5 to TRBJ2-1; a weak D match, TRBD1 (6 bases). V was pared by 6 bases and J by 0 bases, with 9 bases between. Germline V gives CDR1 MNHEY, CDR2 SVGAGI. This CDR3 is built from 14 residues. CDR3 nucleotides: TGTGCCAGCAGAGGACAGTTCTCCTACAATGAGCAGTTCTTC. Its translation is CASRGQFSYNEQFF.

This rearrangement joins TRBV25-1 to TRBJ2-7, with D possibly matching TRBD1 (5 bases). This CDR3 is built from 16 residues. Between the trimmed V and J ends, which lost 7 bases and 0 bases, there was a span of 19 bases. Per germline, CDR1 MGHDK and CDR2 SYGVNS. The CDR3 DNA is TGTGCCAGCACCCCGGGCGGTACAGGAAACTCCTACGAGCAGTACTTC. It specifies CASTPGGTGNSYEQYF.

This sequence joins TRBV5-5 and TRBJ1-1, with D possibly being TRBD1 (5 bases). CDR1 and CDR2 from the germline V gene are SGHKS and YYEKEE (reference sequence). V lost 5 bases, J lost 1 base, and 15 bases lay in between. The CDR3 extends over 15 amino acids. The CDR3 DNA is TGTGCCAGCAGTCGCGACCTTACAGGGAACACTGAAGCTTTCTTT. Protein: CASSRDLTGNTEAFF.

The chain combines TRBV30 with TRBJ1-1, with D possibly matching TRBD1 (5 bases). With 7 bases removed from V and 5 bases from J, the gap between germline ends came to 11 bases. The V gene's germline CDR1 is GTSNPN and CDR2 SVGIG (reference sequence). The CDR3 runs to 11 residues. CDR3 nucleotides: TGTGCCTTCGCACAGGTGACTGAAGCTTTCTTT. As protein: CAFAQVTEAFF.

This chain uses TRBV7-2 with TRBJ2-3; maybe TRBD1 (5 bases). Trimming pared 3 bases from V and 7 bases from J, leaving 17 bases between. The CDR3 consists of 15 residues. Germline-derived CDR1 and CDR2 are SGHTA and FQGNSA. As DNA, the CDR3 is TGTGCCAGCAGCTTTCTGGGGCTAGGGGTGTATACGCAGTATTTT. This translates into CASSFLGLGVYTQYF.

The chain is built from TRBV4-2 and TRBJ1-5; D might be TRBD1 (5 bases). V was pared by 1 base and J by 4 bases, with 17 bases between. The CDR3 loop spans 17 amino acids. Germline assignment: CDR1 LGHNA and CDR2 YNFKEQ. The CDR3 DNA is TGTGCCAGCAGCCAAGGATTTGGAAAGGGGAGGAATCAGCCCCAGCATTTT. This encodes CASSQGFGKGRNQPQHF.

The chain couples TRBV30 to TRBJ2-2; TRBD2 aligns across 8 bases. The CDR3 covers 16 residues. Germline assignment: CDR1 GTSNPN and CDR2 SVGIG (reference sequence). V gave up 1 base and J gave up 0 bases; unmatched junction bases: 4. CDR3 residues: CAWSGSAGANTGELFF. CDR3 DNA sequence: TGTGCCTGGAGTGGGTCAGCGGGGGCGAACACCGGGGAGCTGTTTTTT.

This chain links TRBV2 with TRBJ2-3; 7 nucleotides align to TRBD2. The trim removed 4 bases at V and 0 bases at J, leaving 7 bases unmatched. This CDR3 contains 16 residues. Germline-derived CDR1 and CDR2 are SNHLY and FYNNEI. The CDR3, as DNA: TGTGCCAGCAGTGCAACGTCGACTAGCAGCACAGATACGCAGTATTTT. Its protein product is CASSATSTSSTDTQYF.

CDR3 coding DNA: TGTGCCAGCAGTTTGACAGGCACCGAGCAGTACTTC. Encoded protein: CASSLTGTEQYF. The chain is built from TRBV28 and TRBJ2-7; possibly TRBD1 for D (6 bases). Germline values: CDR1 MDHEN, CDR2 SYDVKM. Trimming took 3 bases from V and 6 from J, leaving 9 bases between them. The CDR3 is 12 amino acids.

The chain links TRBV30 to TRBJ1-3; 7 positions agree with TRBD1. Germline CDR1 is GTSNPN and CDR2 is SVGIG (reference sequence). The CDR3 covers 13 residues. Trimming took 5 bases from V and 4 from J; bases not matched to a gene: 5. The CDR3 is CAWHTGVGNTIYF. CDR3 in DNA: TGTGCCTGGCACACAGGGGTCGGAAACACCATATATTTT.

CDR3 residues: CASSLSGGAEKLFF. As DNA, the CDR3 is TGCGCCAGCAGCCTCTCGGGGGGCGCGGAAAAACTGTTTTTT. The chain uses TRBV5-1 and TRBJ1-4; tentative D call: TRBD1 (6 bases). This CDR3 has 14 amino acids. CDR1 is SGHRS and CDR2 is YFSETQ in the germline V gene. Trimming took 4 bases from V and 8 from J, leaving 15 bases between them. The full variable domain, with the rest looked up from reference TRBV5-1 and TRBJ1-4, is KAGVTQTPRYLIKTRGQQVTLSCSPISGHRSVSWYQQTPGQGLQFLFEYFSETQRNKGNFPGRFSGRQFSNSRSEMNVSTLELGDSALYLCASSLSGGAEKLFFGSGTQLSVL.